The entry that follows covers one T cell receptor (beta chain) sequence. Its specificity is not known. The record originates from a study of cytomegalovirus exposure and HLA in healthy donors. Turning to the study itself: Of all 400 or so donors who were genotyped, 80% to 85% belonged to the Caucasian-associated ancestry cluster.

60 Vbeta and 13 Jbeta primers were used in PCR. Produced via immunoSEQ multiplex PCR; TCRdb's table is partial and in-frame only. The data hold approximately 160,000 clones, with under 90% observed a single time. Points from the study as a whole: One later analysis reportedly identified an Asian-associated ancestry cluster that showed fewer N-insertions than the approximately 700-donor mean. Later analysis identified several of the most significant clusters that appeared linked to common viral pathogens.

This CDR3 comprises 13 residues. Germline V CDR1 and CDR2: ENHRY, SYGVKD. The V end lost 10 bases, the J end lost 0 bases, and 12 bases lay between the germline ends. This receptor was identified in a male donor in good health and CMV-seronegative. The sample was PBMCs. The chain couples TRBV10-3 to TRBJ1-1; weak D call: TRBD1 (5 bases). The CDR3 DNA reads TGTGCCACCCGACAGAACTTGAACACTGAAGCTTTCTTT. Translation: CATRQNLNTEAFF.